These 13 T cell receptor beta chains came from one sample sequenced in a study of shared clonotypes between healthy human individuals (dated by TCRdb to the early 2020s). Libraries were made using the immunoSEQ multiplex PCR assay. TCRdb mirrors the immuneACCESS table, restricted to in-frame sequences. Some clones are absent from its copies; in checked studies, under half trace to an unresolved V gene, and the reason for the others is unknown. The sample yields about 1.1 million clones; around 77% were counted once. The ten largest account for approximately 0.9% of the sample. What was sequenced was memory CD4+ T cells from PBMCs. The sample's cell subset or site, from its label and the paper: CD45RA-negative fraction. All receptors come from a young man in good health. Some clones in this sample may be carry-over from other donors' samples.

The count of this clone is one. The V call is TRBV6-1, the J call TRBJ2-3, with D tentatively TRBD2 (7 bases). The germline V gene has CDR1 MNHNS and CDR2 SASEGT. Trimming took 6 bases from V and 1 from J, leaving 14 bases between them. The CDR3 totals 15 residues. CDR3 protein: CASSLGGQGTDTQYF. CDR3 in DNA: TGTGCCAGCAGCCTGGGGGGGCAGGGCACAGATACGCAGTATTTT.

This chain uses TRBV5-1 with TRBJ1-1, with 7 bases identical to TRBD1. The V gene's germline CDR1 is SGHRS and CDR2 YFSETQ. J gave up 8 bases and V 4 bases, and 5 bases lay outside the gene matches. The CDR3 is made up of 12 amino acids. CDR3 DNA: TGCGCCAGCAGCCGACAGGGCACCGAAGCTTTCTTT. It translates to CASSRQGTEAFF.

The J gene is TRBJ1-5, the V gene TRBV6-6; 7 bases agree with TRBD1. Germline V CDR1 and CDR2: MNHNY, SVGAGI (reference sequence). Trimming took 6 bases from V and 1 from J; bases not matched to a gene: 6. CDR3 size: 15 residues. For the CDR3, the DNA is TGTGCCAGCAGAGGGGGCAGGCTCAGCAATCAGCCCCAGCATTTT. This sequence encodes CASRGGRLSNQPQHF.

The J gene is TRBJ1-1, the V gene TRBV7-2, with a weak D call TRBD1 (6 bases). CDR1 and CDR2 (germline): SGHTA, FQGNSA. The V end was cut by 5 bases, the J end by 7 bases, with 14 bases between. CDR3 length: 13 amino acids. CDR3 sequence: CASSPHRASEAFF. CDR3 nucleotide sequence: TGTGCCAGCAGCCCTCACAGGGCAAGTGAAGCTTTCTTT.

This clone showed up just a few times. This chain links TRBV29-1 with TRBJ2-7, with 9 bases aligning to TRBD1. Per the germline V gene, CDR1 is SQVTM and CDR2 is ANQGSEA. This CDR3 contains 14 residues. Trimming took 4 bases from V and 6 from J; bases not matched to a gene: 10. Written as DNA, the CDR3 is TGCAGCGTTGCCCCGGGACAGGGAGTCGGCGAGCAGTACTTC. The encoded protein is CSVAPGQGVGEQYF.

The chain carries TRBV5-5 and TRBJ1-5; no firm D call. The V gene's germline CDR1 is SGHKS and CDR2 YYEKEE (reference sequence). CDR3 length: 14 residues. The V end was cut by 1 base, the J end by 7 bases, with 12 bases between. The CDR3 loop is CASSLLTGRQPQHF. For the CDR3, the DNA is TGTGCCAGCAGCTTGTTAACTGGCAGGCAGCCCCAGCATTTT.

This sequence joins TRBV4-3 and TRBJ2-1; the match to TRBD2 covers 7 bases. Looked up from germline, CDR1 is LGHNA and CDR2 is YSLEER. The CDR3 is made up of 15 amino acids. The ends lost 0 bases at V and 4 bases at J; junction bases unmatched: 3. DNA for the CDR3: TGCGCCAGCAGCCAAGATGGCGGGGGTTACAATGAGCAGTTCTTC. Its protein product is CASSQDGGGYNEQFF.

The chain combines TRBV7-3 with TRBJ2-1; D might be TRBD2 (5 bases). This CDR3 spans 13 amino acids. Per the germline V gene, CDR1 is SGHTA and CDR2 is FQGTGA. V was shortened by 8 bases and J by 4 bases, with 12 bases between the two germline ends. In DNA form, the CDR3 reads TGTGCCAGCTCCTTCGGGGTTTACAATGAGCAGTTCTTC. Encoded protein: CASSFGVYNEQFF.

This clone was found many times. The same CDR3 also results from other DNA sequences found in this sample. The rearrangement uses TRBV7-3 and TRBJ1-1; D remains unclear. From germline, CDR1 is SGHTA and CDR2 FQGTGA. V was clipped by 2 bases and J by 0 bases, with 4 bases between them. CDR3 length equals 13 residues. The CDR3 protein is CASSLQVNTEAFF. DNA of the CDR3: TGTGCCAGCAGCTTACAGGTGAACACTGAAGCTTTCTTT.

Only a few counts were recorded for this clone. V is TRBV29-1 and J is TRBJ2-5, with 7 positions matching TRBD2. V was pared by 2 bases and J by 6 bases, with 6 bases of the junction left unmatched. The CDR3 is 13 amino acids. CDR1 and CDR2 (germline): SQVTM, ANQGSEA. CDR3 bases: TGCAGCGTTGAATTGTCAGCGGGAAAGACCCAGTACTTC. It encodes CSVELSAGKTQYF. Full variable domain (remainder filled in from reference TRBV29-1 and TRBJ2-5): SAVISQKPSRDICQRGTSLTIQCQVDSQVTMMFWYRQQPGQSLTLIATANQGSEATYESGFVIDKFPISRPNLTFSTLTVSNMSPEDSSIYLCSVELSAGKTQYFGPGTRLLVL.

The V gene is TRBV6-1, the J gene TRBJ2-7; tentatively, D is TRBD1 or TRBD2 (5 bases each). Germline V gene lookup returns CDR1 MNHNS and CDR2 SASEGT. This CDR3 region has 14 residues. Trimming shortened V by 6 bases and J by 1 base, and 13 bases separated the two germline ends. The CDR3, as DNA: TGTGCCAGCAGAACCGGGACGGTATCCTACGAGCAGTACTTC. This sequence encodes CASRTGTVSYEQYF.

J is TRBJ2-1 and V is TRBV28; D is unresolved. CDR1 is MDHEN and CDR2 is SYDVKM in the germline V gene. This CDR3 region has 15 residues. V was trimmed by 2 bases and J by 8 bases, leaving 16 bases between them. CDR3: CASSLPAVSGYEQFF. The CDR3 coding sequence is TGTGCCAGCAGTTTACCGGCGGTTTCTGGGTATGAGCAGTTCTTC.

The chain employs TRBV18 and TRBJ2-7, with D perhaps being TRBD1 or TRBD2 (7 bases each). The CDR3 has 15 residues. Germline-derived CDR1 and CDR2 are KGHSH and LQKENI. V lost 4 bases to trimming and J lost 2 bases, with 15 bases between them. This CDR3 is CASSLLGGGAYEQYF. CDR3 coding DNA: TGTGCCAGCTCACTTCTGGGAGGGGGCGCCTACGAGCAGTACTTC.